The entry below gives a single TCR beta chain sequence along with its context. Its cognate antigen is unknown. The data derive from a study of glioma-infiltrating T cells. Broader study findings: Above-expected tissue-blood divergence occurred in all gliomas, most in low-grade ones. Only very few CDR3 sequences appeared in both tissue and blood.

The CDR3 is 12 residues long. Germline lookup yields CDR1 SGHRS and CDR2 YFSETQ. Trimming pared 4 bases from V and 7 bases from J, leaving 11 bases between. The iRepertoire nested amplicon-rescue multiplex PCR amplified TCR alpha and beta CDR3s from RNA. Tissue mRNA or PBMC total RNA, roughly 100-400 ng, went into one-step reverse transcription and amplification. TCRdb independently ran MiXCR on the multiplex PCR reads; one entry per CDR3 protein. The sample lists 95,000 to 110,000 distinct CDR3 sequences, roughly 30% seen once, with less than 55% in the top ten. The receptor was isolated from a human donor with low-grade glioma or glioblastoma, undergoing nonglioma brain surgery, or in good health (not recorded which). The chain employs TRBV5-1 and TRBJ1-2, with D perhaps matching TRBD1 (6 bases). The specimen was glioma tissue, nonneoplastic brain tissue, or PBMCs (not recorded which). CDR3 nucleotide sequence: TGCGCCAGCAGCCTACAGGGATTTGGCTACACCTTC. Translated, it gives CASSLQGFGYTF.